Listed below are T cell receptor beta chains from one sample, sequenced in a study of T cells after yellow fever vaccination. Each CDR3 protein gets one entry after TCRdb re-called the 5' RACE reads with MiXCR. The table includes about 430,000 distinct CDR3 sequences, under 20% detected once. Sequences were derived from PBMCs, sampled before the yellow fever booster vaccination. These receptors came from a man younger than 35 who received the YFV17D yellow fever vaccine. The CDR3 runs from the conserved cysteine through the conserved F or W. The D gene is left open where the match is weak. Size is omitted from some rows. Given values are once, few, many or a class for expanded clones.

j_call | d_call | v_call | clone_size | cdr3_aa | cdr3_nt
TRBJ1-3 | TRBD1 | TRBV29-1 | many | CSVASRGLGAGNTIYF | TGCAGCGTTGCCAGCAGGGGGCTTGGCGCTGGAAACACCATATATTTT
TRBJ2-3 | TRBD2 | TRBV5-1 | . | CASSPWTSGTSGGLPSTDTQYF | TGCGCCAGCAGCCCGTGGACCTCCGGGACTAGCGGGGGATTACCTAGCACAGATACGCAGTATTTT
TRBJ2-2 | . | TRBV6-5 | few | CASSYSRGGGELFF | TGTGCCAGCAGTTACTCTAGGGGAGGCGGGGAGCTGTTTTTT
TRBJ2-3 | . | TRBV7-8 | few | CASSLRRGGEITDTQYF | TGTGCCAGCAGCTTACGGAGGGGGGGCGAGATCACAGATACGCAGTATTTT
TRBJ1-1 | . | TRBV5-5 | few | CASSPKIGALNTEAFF | TGTGCCAGCAGCCCGAAGATCGGGGCCCTGAACACTGAAGCTTTCTTT
TRBJ1-4 | . | TRBV6-5 | . | CASSYSGGANEKLFF | TGTGCCAGCAGTTACTCTGGGGGTGCTAATGAAAAACTGTTTTTT
TRBJ2-5 | TRBD1 | TRBV7-8 | . | CASRQGRDSGKTQYF | TGTGCCAGCAGGCAAGGCCGGGACAGTGGGAAGACCCAGTACTTC
TRBJ1-1 | . | TRBV7-2 | . | CASSLRGEEAFF | TGTGCCAGCAGCTTACGGGGAGAAGAAGCTTTCTTT
TRBJ2-7 | TRBD2 | TRBV6-2/TRBV6-3 | . | CASSYKLAVTSYSYEQYF | TGTGCCAGCAGTTACAAACTAGCGGTTACGTCCTACTCCTACGAGCAGTACTTC
TRBJ1-2 | TRBD1 | TRBV30 | . | CAWRGGAGGYTF | TGTGCCTGGAGAGGGGGCGCGGGGGGCTACACCTTC
TRBJ1-4 | . | TRBV20-1 | few | CSARDRRVDEKLFF | TGCAGTGCTAGAGACCGCAGGGTCGACGAAAAACTGTTTTTT
TRBJ2-3 | TRBD2 | TRBV4-2 | few | CASSQVIASGADTDTQYF | TGTGCCAGCAGCCAAGTTATCGCTAGCGGGGCGGACACAGATACGCAGTATTTT
TRBJ2-7 | TRBD2 | TRBV7-6 | few | CASSSFSPLAGVYEQYF | TGTGCCAGCAGCTCTTTCTCACCCTTAGCGGGTGTCTACGAGCAGTACTTC
TRBJ2-3 | TRBD1 | TRBV2 | . | CARGDRGPNTDTQYF | TGTGCCAGGGGGGACAGGGGCCCTAACACAGATACGCAGTATTTT
TRBJ2-6 | . | TRBV7-2 | few | CASSQIIGANVLTF | TGTGCCAGCAGTCAAATTATCGGGGCCAACGTCCTGACTTTC
TRBJ2-5 | . | TRBV29-1 | . | CSERAGTGLETQYF | TGCAGTGAGAGAGCCGGGACGGGGTTGGAGACCCAGTACTTC
TRBJ1-4 | . | TRBV6-5 | . | CASSYLGEGEKLFF | TGTGCCAGCAGTTATTTAGGGGAGGGCGAAAAACTGTTTTTT
TRBJ2-1 | . | TRBV20-1 | few | CSARVRTYNEQFF | TGCAGTGCTAGAGTTCGGACCTACAATGAGCAGTTCTTC
TRBJ2-2 | . | TRBV6-9 | . | CAPADLEAGELFF | TGTGCCCCAGCAGATTTGGAGGCCGGGGAGCTGTTTTTT
TRBJ1-5 | . | TRBV6-6 | . | CASSWRGQLSNQPQHF | TGTGCCAGCAGTTGGCGCGGACAGTTGAGCAATCAGCCCCAGCATTTT
TRBJ2-3 | . | TRBV7-8 | . | CASTPPSDTQYF | TGTGCCAGCACCCCCCCTTCAGATACGCAGTATTTT
TRBJ1-1 | TRBD1 | TRBV9 | many | CASSPRDRLNTEAFF | TGTGCCAGCAGCCCCCGGGACAGACTAAACACTGAAGCTTTCTTT
TRBJ1-6 | . | TRBV5-1 | few | CASSRGTPFNSPLHF | TGCGCCAGCAGCAGAGGGACACCGTTCAATTCACCCCTCCACTTT
TRBJ2-5 | TRBD2 | TRBV20-1 | . | CSARERAGEETQYF | TGCAGTGCTAGAGAAAGAGCGGGGGAAGAGACCCAGTACTTC